The 20 T cell receptor beta chains in this list originate from one sample, sequenced in a study of cytomegalovirus exposure and HLA in healthy donors. This PCR relied on a set of 60 Vbeta primers and 13 Jbeta primers. Here immunoSEQ multiplex PCR was the method, and the copy in TCRdb shows in-frame clones only, minus some. The sample includes about 140,000 clones, approximately 84% seen only once; the top ten take roughly 1.4%. Sequenced input: PBMCs. Source of these receptors: a man between 25 and 39 years old in good health and CMV-seropositive.

The gene calls are TRBV28 and TRBJ2-5; 8 positions match TRBD2. The tail of the sequence fits TRBJ2-7 better, so the J call may be wrong. This CDR3 is 13 amino acids long. Germline lookup yields CDR1 MDHEN and CDR2 SYDVKM. The CDR3 DNA reads TGTGCCAGCAGATCTAGCGGGCTGTACGAGCAGTACTTC. Its protein is CASRSSGLYEQYF.

The chain has TRBV27 and TRBJ2-7; 7 bases fit TRBD2. Unmatched junction bases numbered 4, after V lost 4 bases and J lost 1 base. Germline-derived CDR1 and CDR2 are MNHEY and SMNVEV (reference sequence). This CDR3 contains 14 residues. In DNA form, the CDR3 reads TGTGCCAGCAGTTGGGCTAGCGGATCCTACGAGCAGTACTTC. Protein sequence: CASSWASGSYEQYF.

This sequence joins TRBV18 and TRBJ2-4; D may be TRBD2 (6 bases). CDR1 and CDR2 (germline): KGHSH, LQKENI. The CDR3 length is 16 residues. V was clipped by 3 bases and J by 5 bases, with 17 bases between them. As DNA, the CDR3 is TGTGCCAGCTCACCGATTATTCGGGGGACCCAAAACATTCAGTACTTC. It specifies CASSPIIRGTQNIQYF.

This chain links TRBV15 with TRBJ2-5, with D perhaps matching TRBD2 (5 bases). V was cut by 6 bases and J by 7 bases, with 18 bases left in between. This CDR3 has 14 residues. CDR1 is LNHNV, CDR2 YYDKDF, per germline (reference sequence). The DNA for the CDR3 is TGTGCCACCAGGGGTCAGCCGGGGAGCGGGACCCAGTACTTC. Protein: CATRGQPGSGTQYF.

The chain employs TRBV2 and TRBJ2-3, with 9 bases aligning to TRBD2. Germline V CDR1 and CDR2: SNHLY, FYNNEI. With V trimmed by 5 bases and J by 0 bases, 3 bases remained unmatched. CDR3 length equals 15 residues. The CDR3 region has the DNA TGTGCCAGCAGTATTAGCGGGGGCAGCACAGATACGCAGTATTTT. Translating it yields CASSISGGSTDTQYF.

The rearrangement uses TRBV10-1 and TRBJ2-7, with D maybe TRBD1 (6 bases). This CDR3 region has 16 residues. Trimming removed 0 bases at V and 2 bases at J, with 14 bases between. Germline loops: CDR1 WNHNN, CDR2 SYGVQD (reference sequence). Here the CDR3 reads CASSESRGTGAYEQYF. CDR3 nucleotide sequence: TGCGCCAGCAGTGAGTCGAGGGGGACCGGGGCCTACGAGCAGTACTTC.

The chain has TRBV29-1 and TRBJ2-3; 9 bases match TRBD1. V trimming: 8 bases; J trimming: 0 bases; junction bases outside the gene matches: 12. The CDR3 is 16 residues long. Germline lookup yields CDR1 SQVTM and CDR2 ANQGSEA. The CDR3 reads CSSYSWTGDSTDTQYF. The CDR3 coding sequence is TGCAGCTCCTACTCGTGGACAGGGGATAGCACAGATACGCAGTATTTT.

This chain links TRBV5-1 with TRBJ2-3; 14 bases fit TRBD2. Germline CDR1 reads SGHRS; CDR2 reads YFSETQ. The ends lost 4 bases at V and 3 bases at J; junction bases unmatched: 7. The CDR3 totals 17 residues. In DNA form, the CDR3 reads TGCGCCAGCAGCCCCGGGGGACTAGCGGGGGAAACAGATACGCAGTATTTT. This gives the protein CASSPGGLAGETDTQYF. Variable domain in full (rest from reference TRBV5-1 and TRBJ2-3): KAGVTQTPRYLIKTRGQQVTLSCSPISGHRSVSWYQQTPGQGLQFLFEYFSETQRNKGNFPGRFSGRQFSNSRSEMNVSTLELGDSALYLCASSPGGLAGETDTQYFGPGTRLTVL.

The chain joins TRBV28 to TRBJ2-1, with TRBD1 matching 8 bases. The CDR3 covers 14 residues. V lost 4 bases, J lost 9 bases, and 8 bases stayed unmatched. Per the germline V gene, CDR1 is MDHEN and CDR2 is SYDVKM. Here the CDR3 reads CASSSGQAVGEQFF. The CDR3 DNA reads TGTGCCAGCAGTTCGGGACAGGCGGTTGGTGAGCAGTTCTTC.

Worth noting for this clone: One junction end disagrees with the germline gene, perhaps due to a read error. The chain has TRBV28 and TRBJ2-5, with 8 bases aligning to TRBD1. There are 13 residues in the CDR3. CDR1 MDHEN and CDR2 SYDVKM come from the germline V gene. The CDR3 is CAGRSQGAETQYF. The CDR3 DNA reads TGTGCCGGCAGATCCCAGGGGGCCGAGACCCAGTACTTC. Filled out from reference TRBV28 and TRBJ2-5, the complete variable domain reads DVKVTQSSRYLVKRTGEKVFLECVQDMDHENMFWYRQDPGLGLRLIYFSYDVKMKEKGDIPEGYSVSREKKERFSLILESASTNQTSMYLCAGRSQGAETQYFGPGTRLLVL.

The chain carries TRBV12-5 and TRBJ2-2, with D tentatively TRBD1 (5 bases). Between the trimmed V and J ends, which lost 4 bases and 4 bases, there was a span of 7 bases. Germline lookup yields CDR1 LGHNT and CDR2 FRNRAP. This CDR3 has 13 amino acids. In DNA form, the CDR3 reads TGTGCTAGTGGTTCCCAGGGCACCGGGGAGCTGTTTTTT. It codes for CASGSQGTGELFF.

The gene calls are TRBV7-6 and TRBJ2-3; perhaps TRBD1 as D (5 bases). This CDR3 contains 16 residues. V gave up 0 bases and J gave up 0 bases, with 10 bases separating them. Germline values: CDR1 SGHVS, CDR2 FNYEAQ. The DNA of the CDR3 is TGTGCCAGCAGCTTAGCAGGGGCAACTAGCACAGATACGCAGTATTTT. Translated, it gives CASSLAGATSTDTQYF.

The J gene is TRBJ2-3, the V gene TRBV6-5; 8 bases are a match to TRBD2. V lost 4 bases, J lost 5 bases, and 11 bases stayed unmatched. There are 16 residues in the CDR3. Germline CDR1 is MNHEY and CDR2 is SVGAGI. The CDR3 is CASSLSGRGARDTQYF. As DNA, the CDR3 is TGTGCCAGCAGTTTATCGGGGCGGGGGGCGAGAGATACGCAGTATTTT.

This chain links TRBV28 with TRBJ2-7, with TRBD1 matching over 7 bases. Trimming removed 6 bases from V and 2 bases from J; junction bases left unmatched: 4. The CDR3 has 13 residues. Looked up from germline, CDR1 is MDHEN and CDR2 is SYDVKM. CDR3 sequence: CASRGTEAYEQYF. The CDR3 DNA follows: TGTGCCAGCAGGGGGACAGAGGCCTACGAGCAGTACTTC.

This sequence joins TRBV28 and TRBJ2-1; 14 positions match TRBD2. The CDR3 sequence is 17 residues long. CDR1 is MDHEN, CDR2 SYDVKM, per germline. V lost 4 bases to trimming and J lost 7 bases; unmatched junction nucleotides: 9. The CDR3 is CASSSGTSGSVRNEQFF. As DNA, the CDR3 is TGTGCCAGCAGTTCAGGGACTAGCGGGAGTGTCAGGAATGAGCAGTTCTTC.

The rearrangement uses TRBV29-1 and TRBJ2-1, with TRBD2 identical over 8 bases. Unmatched junction bases numbered 6, after V lost 6 bases and J lost 8 bases. Germline CDR1 is SQVTM and CDR2 is ANQGSEA. This CDR3 region has 12 residues. This CDR3 reads CSVDAGGDEQFF. The CDR3, as DNA: TGCAGCGTCGACGCGGGGGGTGATGAGCAGTTCTTC.

The chain is built from TRBV21-1 and TRBJ2-2; no DNA check was done on the table's D call, TRBD1. TRBV21-1 is given as a pseudogene. CDR3 length: 19 amino acids. The CDR3 DNA sequence: TGTGCCAGCAGCAGGACATCTACAAAAAAGACAGGCAACACCGGGGAGCTGTTTTTT. Residues: CASSRTSTKKTGNTGELFF.

In its sample, this clone was seen a few times. The rearrangement joins TRBV5-6 to TRBJ2-6, with a weak D call TRBD1 (5 bases). The V and J ends lost 0 bases and 4 bases respectively, with 14 bases between them. The CDR3 loop spans 17 amino acids. The germline gives CDR1 SGHDT, CDR2 YYEEEE. CDR3 residues: CASSLDRQPLGANVLTF. CDR3 bases: TGTGCCAGCAGCTTGGACAGACAGCCTCTGGGGGCCAACGTCCTGACTTTC.

CDR3 residues: CATSRDGLAGGGEQFF. CDR3 nucleotide sequence: TGTGCCACCAGCAGAGATGGACTAGCGGGAGGCGGTGAGCAGTTCTTC. The rearrangement uses TRBV15 and TRBJ2-1; 14 bases fit TRBD2. Germline CDR1 and CDR2: LNHNV and YYDKDF (reference sequence). CDR3 size: 16 residues. V trimming: 0 bases; J trimming: 9 bases; junction bases outside the gene matches: 4.

The rearrangement joins TRBV9 to TRBJ2-3; 14 bases align to TRBD2. Germline values: CDR1 SGDLS, CDR2 YYNGEE. Trimming cost V 0 bases and J 4 bases; bases outside gene matches: 7. The CDR3 loop spans 18 amino acids. In nucleotides, the CDR3 is TGTGCCAGCAGCGTAGTGACTAGCGGGGGGGCCCTCCCAGATACGCAGTATTTT. The encoded protein is CASSVVTSGGALPDTQYF.